The 30 T cell receptor beta chains listed next were all sequenced from one sample in a study of T cells in Graves' hyperthyroidism and ophthalmopathy. Researchers amplified the TCR beta CDR3 regions from RNA transcripts. During a first-round RT-PCR of the TCR CDR3, the HTBI primer set was used. MiXCR, run by TCRdb on the multiplex PCR reads, gives a single entry per CDR3 protein. The data contain about 160,000 distinct CDR3 sequences, about a tenth of them seen just once; the ten biggest clones take up around 20%. Specimen: blood. The source is a woman younger than 30 with Graves' hyperthyroidism that later progressed to Graves' ophthalmopathy.

This clonotype was seen ten or more times. The chain combines TRBV24-1 with TRBJ1-5; D is undetermined. The V end lost 4 bases, the J end lost 3 bases, and 3 bases lay between the germline ends. The germline gives CDR1 KGHDR, CDR2 SFDVKD. The CDR3 is made up of 12 amino acids. The CDR3 sequence: CATSDPNQPQHF. For the CDR3, the DNA is TGTGCCACCAGTGACCCCAATCAGCCCCAGCATTTT.

The chain combines TRBV19 with TRBJ2-1, with 10 bases that match TRBD1. J was trimmed by 4 bases and V by 6 bases; bases with no gene match: 0. The CDR3 covers 13 residues. CDR1 LNHDA and CDR2 SQIVND come from the germline V gene (reference sequence). CDR3 DNA: TGTGCCAGTAGGGACAGGGGGTACAATGAGCAGTTCTTC. Translation: CASRDRGYNEQFF.

This clonotype appeared many times. This rearrangement joins TRBV28 to TRBJ2-5; possibly TRBD1 for D (5 bases). The CDR3 length is 16 residues. V was shortened by 5 bases and J by 5 bases, with 21 bases between the two germline ends. In germline, CDR1 is MDHEN, CDR2 SYDVKM. CDR3 in amino acids: CASSKPTVMSGETQYF. As DNA, the CDR3 is TGTGCCAGCAGTAAGCCGACAGTTATGAGTGGGGAGACCCAGTACTTC.

In this sample, this clonotype turned up many times. The chain recombines TRBV2 with TRBJ1-1, with 7 bases lining up with TRBD1. This CDR3 contains 13 residues. The ends lost 3 bases at V and 7 bases at J; junction bases unmatched: 5. Germline CDR1 and CDR2: SNHLY and FYNNEI. The CDR3 DNA reads as TGTGCCAGCAGTGATACGCGGGACAGTGAAGCTTTCTTT. Translation: CASSDTRDSEAFF.

This clonotype was observed many times. The chain recombines TRBV29-1 with TRBJ2-7, with D possibly being TRBD1 (6 bases). The CDR3 is 12 residues long. V was clipped by 7 bases and J by 4 bases, with 14 bases between them. Germline V gives CDR1 SQVTM, CDR2 ANQGSEA. The CDR3: CSAQGIAYEQYF. The DNA for the CDR3 is TGCAGCGCCCAGGGGATTGCATACGAGCAGTACTTC.

Many counts were recorded for this clonotype. The chain combines TRBV12-3 or TRBV12-4 with TRBJ2-1; D may be TRBD1 or TRBD2 (5 bases each). The length of the CDR3 is 14 residues. Between the trimmed V and J ends, which lost 2 bases and 10 bases, there was a span of 15 bases. CDR3 coding DNA: TGTGCCAGCAGTTTAACCGTATCGGGGCAAGAGCAGTTCTTC. Translation gives CASSLTVSGQEQFF.

The table lists this clonotype with many counts. The chain combines TRBV6-2 or TRBV6-3 with TRBJ2-1; TRBD1 matches 9 bases. Germline values: CDR1 MNHEY, CDR2 SVGEGT. The J segment lost 7 bases and the V segment lost 7 bases, leaving 14 bases of the junction unmatched. This CDR3 is built from 16 residues. CDR3 sequence: CASTPLGGQGRNEQFF. The CDR3 DNA is TGTGCCAGCACTCCCCTAGGGGGACAGGGTAGGAATGAGCAGTTCTTC.

This clonotype appeared many times. The DNA of the CDR3 is TGCGCCAGCAGCTTGGCGACAGGGGTAGGGACTGAAGCTTTCTTT. The encoded protein is CASSLATGVGTEAFF. The rearrangement uses TRBV5-1 and TRBJ1-1; 8 bases are shared with TRBD1. The CDR3 sequence is 15 residues long. Unmatched junction bases numbered 6, after V lost 0 bases and J lost 5 bases. CDR1 is SGHRS, CDR2 YFSETQ, per germline.

This clonotype showed up many times. The chain links TRBV2 to TRBJ2-4, with TRBD2 as a possible D gene (5 bases). The germline V gene encodes CDR1 SNHLY and CDR2 FYNNEI. V dropped 7 bases and J dropped 6 bases, with 19 bases sitting between them. This CDR3 has 15 amino acids. CDR3 protein: CASKVHEGDGNIQYF. CDR3 nucleotides: TGTGCCAGCAAGGTTCATGAGGGAGACGGAAACATTCAGTACTTC.

This clonotype has at least ten counts. The J gene is TRBJ1-1, the V gene TRBV10-2, with 7 bases identical to TRBD1. The trim removed 2 bases at V and 7 bases at J, leaving 13 bases unmatched. There are 16 residues in the CDR3. Germline V gives CDR1 WSHSY, CDR2 SAAADI. The CDR3 sequence: CASSEGESGGRGEAFF. In nucleotides, the CDR3 is TGCGCCAGCAGTGAGGGCGAATCAGGGGGAAGGGGTGAAGCTTTCTTT.

At least ten counts were recorded for this clonotype. The V gene is TRBV5-1, the J gene TRBJ2-3; 9 bases are shared with TRBD2. With 3 bases clipped from V and 9 bases from J, the junction kept 8 bases outside the gene matches. The CDR3 is 14 amino acids. CDR1 and CDR2 (germline): SGHRS, YFSETQ. The CDR3 reads CASSSINSGSTQYF. The CDR3 DNA reads TGCGCCAGCAGCTCCATCAATAGCGGGAGCACGCAGTATTTT.

This clonotype has ten or more counts. The V gene is TRBV20-1, the J gene TRBJ1-6, with D hard to call. Trimming pared 6 bases from V and 0 bases from J, leaving 15 bases between. CDR3 length equals 16 residues. From germline, CDR1 is DFQATT and CDR2 SNEGSKA (reference sequence). CDR3 amino acids: CSARFESGSYNSPLHF. The DNA of the CDR3 is TGCAGTGCACGCTTTGAGTCTGGCTCCTATAATTCACCCCTCCACTTT.

This clonotype has only one observation. Given a much more abundant clone one base away, this may be a read error. The chain combines TRBV30 with TRBJ1-5; TRBD1 matches 7 bases. V lost 0 bases and J lost 2; bases outside the gene matches: 16. CDR1 is GTSNPN and CDR2 is SVGIG in the germline V gene (reference sequence). The CDR3 sequence is 19 residues long. CDR3 in amino acids: CAWSVQPIGRGPCNQPQHF. DNA of the CDR3: TGTGCCTGGAGTGTACAGCCAATCGGGAGGGGGCCATGCAATCAGCCCCAGCATTTT.

Many counts were recorded for this clonotype. The CDR3 region has the DNA TGTGCCAGCAGCTACGGGACTAGCGGGGGGCCGAACACCGGGGAGCTGTTTTTT. Translation: CASSYGTSGGPNTGELFF. The chain carries TRBV2 and TRBJ2-2; 15 nucleotides match TRBD2. The J segment lost 0 bases and the V segment lost 6 bases, leaving 5 bases of the junction unmatched. This CDR3 has 18 residues. The germline gives CDR1 SNHLY, CDR2 FYNNEI.

There are a few counts of this clonotype. Compared with germline, one end of the junction differs, possibly owing to a read error. The V gene is TRBV6-2 or TRBV6-3, the J gene TRBJ2-5, with 7 nucleotides matching TRBD1. The CDR3 runs 15 residues. Germline-derived CDR1 and CDR2 are MNHEY and SVGEGT. In DNA, the CDR3 is TGTACCAGCAGCAGGGGGTCCGGATCCGTGGAGACCCAGTACTTC. Its translation: CTSSRGSGSVETQYF.

This clonotype has more than one count but fewer than ten. The V call is TRBV7-9, the J call TRBJ2-3, with D perhaps TRBD1 or TRBD2 (5 bases each). Germline V gives CDR1 SEHNR, CDR2 FQNEAQ (reference sequence). The germline V and J ends were trimmed by 5 bases and 3 bases, with 30 bases remaining between them. The CDR3 loop spans 20 amino acids. CDR3 bases: TGTGCCAGCAGCCCTTCTCTGGGGGTATCGACGGGGATAGAAACAGATACGCAGTATTTT. This gives the protein CASSPSLGVSTGIETDTQYF.

This clonotype has a count of ten or more. The chain is built from TRBV6-1 and TRBJ1-1; D call uncertain. With 6 bases removed from V and 0 bases from J, the gap between germline ends came to 23 bases. CDR3 size: 18 residues. Looked up from germline, CDR1 is MNHNS and CDR2 is SASEGT. The CDR3 loop reads CASSHGRLQQIMNTEAFF. The CDR3 DNA reads TGTGCCAGCAGCCACGGTCGGTTACAGCAAATCATGAACACTGAAGCTTTCTTT.

This clonotype has a count of ten or more. The gene calls are TRBV6-1 and TRBJ1-5; possible D gene TRBD1, 5 bases. Germline V gives CDR1 MNHNS, CDR2 SASEGT. This CDR3 region has 14 residues. The ends were cut back, 3 bases at V and 2 bases at J, with 8 bases in the middle. The DNA for the CDR3 is TGTGCCAGCAGTGAGGGGGGTGGCAATCAGCCCCAGCATTTT. Amino acid sequence: CASSEGGGNQPQHF.

V gene TRBV6-2 or TRBV6-3 combines with J gene TRBJ2-1; 12 bases are shared with TRBD1. The CDR3 sequence is 15 residues long. J lost 9 bases, V lost 5 bases, and 8 bases had no gene match. Germline V CDR1 and CDR2: MNHEY, SVGEGT. The chain's CDR3 is CASSHSGTGGVEQFF. The CDR3 nucleotides are TGTGCCAGCAGTCATTCCGGGACAGGGGGCGTTGAGCAGTTCTTC.

This clonotype was recorded at least ten times. The rearrangement joins TRBV7-9 to TRBJ1-1; D uncertain. V was pared by 5 bases and J by 7 bases, with 20 bases between. This CDR3 spans 15 amino acids. In germline, CDR1 is SEHNR, CDR2 FQNEAQ (reference sequence). The DNA of the CDR3 is TGTGCCAGCAGCGGACCGACTCGAGGTAATATTGAAGCTTTCTTT. This gives the protein CASSGPTRGNIEAFF.

The chain joins TRBV3-1 to TRBJ2-5, with 7 bases aligning to TRBD2. From germline, CDR1 is LGHDT and CDR2 YNNKEL (reference sequence). This CDR3 has 15 residues. V shed 5 bases, J shed 3 bases, and the junction held 9 bases outside the gene matches. Here the CDR3 reads CASSLTGGRKETQYF. CDR3 nucleotide sequence: TGTGCCAGCAGCTTGACGGGGGGAAGAAAAGAGACCCAGTACTTC.

This clonotype was observed many times. This sequence joins TRBV2 and TRBJ1-1; the match to TRBD1 covers 8 bases. J lost 1 base, V lost 6 bases, and 7 bases had no gene match. CDR1 is SNHLY, CDR2 FYNNEI, per germline. This CDR3 comprises 15 residues. CDR3 bases: TGTGCCAGCAGGCCTTGGACAGGGAGGAACACTGAAGCTTTCTTT. Protein sequence: CASRPWTGRNTEAFF.

The V and J genes are TRBV24-1 and TRBJ2-3; D may correspond to TRBD1 or TRBD2 (6 bases each). The CDR3 is 15 residues long. The ends were cut back, 3 bases at V and 2 bases at J, with 11 bases in the middle. Per germline, CDR1 KGHDR and CDR2 SFDVKD. The CDR3 nucleotides read TGTGCCACCAGTGATGGAGGGGGAAACACAGATACGCAGTATTTT. It yields the protein CATSDGGGNTDTQYF.

This clonotype appeared many times. The chain has TRBV13 and TRBJ1-3; 8 bases match TRBD1. Germline V lookup: CDR1 PRHDT, CDR2 FYEKMQ (reference sequence). With 6 bases clipped from V and 3 bases from J, the junction kept 10 bases outside the gene matches. The CDR3 is made up of 16 amino acids. CDR3 sequence (DNA): TGTGCCAGCAGGCCTCGGCAGGGGGCTTATGGAAACACCATATATTTT. Translated: CASRPRQGAYGNTIYF. Drawing the rest from reference TRBV13 and TRBJ1-3, the complete variable domain is AAGVIQSPRHLIKEKRETATLKCYPIPRHDTVYWYQQGPGQDPQFLISFYEKMQSDKGSIPDRFSAQQFSDYHSELNMSSLELGDSALYFCASRPRQGAYGNTIYFGEGSWLTVV.

Many counts were recorded for this clonotype. This chain joins TRBV30 and TRBJ2-7; TRBD2 is a possible D gene (7 bases). The CDR3 has 14 amino acids. Germline CDR1 GTSNPN, CDR2 SVGIG (reference sequence). V was pared by 2 bases and J by 5 bases, with 16 bases between. Written as DNA, the CDR3 is TGTGCCTGGAGTCGGACGGGGGGCGTCGACGAGCAGTACTTC. Translation: CAWSRTGGVDEQYF. The variable domain in full, with the rest retrieved from reference TRBV30 and TRBJ2-7, is SQTIHQWPATLVQPVGSPLSLECTVEGTSNPNLYWYRQAAGRGLQLLFYSVGIGQISSEVPQNLSASRPQDRQFILSSKKLLLSDSGFYLCAWSRTGGVDEQYFGPGTRLTVT.

This clonotype showed up just a few times. The rearrangement joins TRBV5-6 to TRBJ2-3, with D perhaps being TRBD1 or TRBD2 (5 bases each). CDR1 is SGHDT and CDR2 is YYEEEE in the germline V gene. V lost 4 bases, J lost 4 bases, and 16 bases lay in between. This CDR3 comprises 15 residues. This CDR3 is CASSVGVGFADTQYF. DNA of the CDR3: TGTGCCAGCAGCGTGGGGGTTGGATTCGCAGATACGCAGTATTTT.

Many counts were recorded for this clonotype. The J gene is TRBJ2-5, the V gene TRBV7-9; 7 positions agree with TRBD1. From germline, CDR1 is SEHNR and CDR2 FQNEAQ (reference sequence). This CDR3 has 12 residues. J gave up 5 bases and V 5 bases, and 2 bases lay outside the gene matches. The CDR3 loop reads CASSQQGETQYF. CDR3 DNA: TGTGCCAGCAGCCAACAGGGGGAGACCCAGTACTTC.

This clonotype showed up many times. This sequence joins TRBV29-1 and TRBJ1-6; perhaps TRBD1 as D (6 bases). Germline CDR1 reads SQVTM; CDR2 reads ANQGSEA. This CDR3 region has 17 residues. V was cut by 6 bases and J by 0 bases, with 18 bases left in between. The CDR3 DNA is TGCAGCGTAAGGCTAAGGGGGGATAGCTCCTATAATTCACCCCTCCACTTT. It is translated as CSVRLRGDSSYNSPLHF.

The sample holds many counts of this clonotype. The chain recombines TRBV7-2 with TRBJ1-3, with 8 bases aligning to TRBD1. The germline V gene has CDR1 SGHTA and CDR2 FQGNSA. The CDR3 sequence is 16 residues long. V gave up 1 base and J gave up 4 bases; unmatched junction bases: 6. CDR3 residues: CASSLDGAGGGNTIYF. In DNA form, the CDR3 reads TGTGCCAGCAGCTTAGATGGGGCAGGGGGCGGAAACACCATATATTTT.

There are many counts of this clonotype. The V gene is TRBV27, the J gene TRBJ1-6; D is ambiguous. The CDR3 length is 14 residues. Germline V gene data show CDR1 as MNHEY and CDR2 as SMNVEV (reference sequence). Trimming cost V 5 bases and J 8 bases, with 13 bases left between them. The CDR3 loop is CASSPRRADSPLHF. In DNA form, the CDR3 reads TGTGCCAGCAGTCCCCGACGGGCCGATTCACCCCTCCACTTT.